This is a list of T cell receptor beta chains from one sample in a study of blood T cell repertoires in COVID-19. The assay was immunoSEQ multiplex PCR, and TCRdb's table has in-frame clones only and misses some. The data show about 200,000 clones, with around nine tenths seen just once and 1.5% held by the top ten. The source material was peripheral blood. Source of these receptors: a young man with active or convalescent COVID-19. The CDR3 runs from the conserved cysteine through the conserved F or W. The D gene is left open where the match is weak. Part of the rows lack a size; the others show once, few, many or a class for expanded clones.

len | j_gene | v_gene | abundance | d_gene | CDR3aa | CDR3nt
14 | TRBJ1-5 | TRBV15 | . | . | CATSRDRVRQPQHF | TGTGCCACCAGCAGAGACAGGGTTAGGCAGCCCCAGCATTTT
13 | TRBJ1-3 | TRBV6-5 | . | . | CASSYSRGNTIYF | TGTGCCAGCAGTTACTCCAGGGGAAACACCATATATTTT
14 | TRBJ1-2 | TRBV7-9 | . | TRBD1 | CASSLETGGYGYTF | TGTGCCAGCAGCTTAGAAACAGGGGGGTATGGCTACACCTTC
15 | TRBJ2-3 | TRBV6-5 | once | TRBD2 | CASSYGGLAGDTQYF | TGTGCCAGCAGTTACGGGGGACTAGCGGGTGATACGCAGTATTTT
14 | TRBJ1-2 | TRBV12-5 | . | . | CASGLYQGNYGYTF | TGTGCTAGTGGTTTGTATCAGGGTAACTATGGCTACACCTTC
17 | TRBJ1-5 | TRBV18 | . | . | CASSPRGVANSNQPQHF | TGTGCCAGCTCACCACGCGGAGTGGCGAATAGCAATCAGCCCCAGCATTTT
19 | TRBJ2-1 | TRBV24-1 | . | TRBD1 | CATSDFKARTGRSRDEQFF | TGTGCCACCAGTGATTTTAAGGCCCGGACAGGGAGGTCTAGAGATGAGCAGTTCTTC
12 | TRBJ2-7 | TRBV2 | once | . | CASSDGGAQQYF | TGTGCCAGCAGTGACGGCGGGGCCCAGCAGTACTTC
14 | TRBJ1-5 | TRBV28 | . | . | CASSLSTENQPQHF | TGTGCCAGCAGTTTATCGACAGAGAATCAGCCCCAGCATTTT
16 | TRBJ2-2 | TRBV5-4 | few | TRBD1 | CASSQGQGMNTGELFF | TGTGCCAGCAGCCAGGGACAGGGAATGAACACCGGGGAGCTGTTTTTT